The sample holds a few counts of the clone carrying this TCR beta chain. Its antigen is not identified. V was clipped by 1 base and J by 2 bases, with 12 bases between them. Germline CDR1 WSHSY, CDR2 SAAADI. CDR3 size: 15 residues. Method: immunoSEQ multiplex PCR; TCRdb's copy keeps in-frame clones and lacks some. The repertoire holds around 25,000 clones, with over 60% as singletons. Before the COVID-19 pandemic, during about 2011-2018, CD4+ T cells were taken from unexposed donors. The cells were cultured for about ten days before CD4+ T cells were isolated. As cell numbers allowed, unexposed-donor CD4+ T cells faced SARS-CoV-2 S/N and four cold-coronavirus spikes. The sample belongs to a study of CD4 T cells in relation to SARS-CoV-2 and coronaviruses. The wider study: Controls used an HIV-1 Nef peptide pool or no peptide. General study points: No crossreactivity against non-spike viral proteins was tested here.

This receptor was obtained from a human donor in good health. Sequencing input: CD4+ T cells from PBMCs, cultured in vitro. This chain connects TRBV10-2 to TRBJ2-7; D perhaps matches TRBD2 (6 bases). In DNA, the CDR3 is TGCGCCAGCAGTGAGTGGGGGAGGTTAACCTACGAGCAGTACTTC. As protein: CASSEWGRLTYEQYF.